Presented here are 24 T cell receptor beta chains from one specimen sequenced in a study of cytomegalovirus exposure and HLA in healthy donors. Vbeta (60) and Jbeta (13) primers were used in the PCR. The data were produced by immunoSEQ multiplex PCR, yet TCRdb's version contains in-frame clones alone and is incomplete. Of about 130,000 clones in the sample, approximately 83% were seen once. The sequenced sample consisted of PBMCs. The receptors here all came from a woman aged 40 to 50 in good health and CMV-seropositive.

The V call is TRBV5-1, the J call TRBJ2-7; the match to TRBD1 covers 11 bases. Germline lookup yields CDR1 SGHRS and CDR2 YFSETQ. Trimming took 4 bases from V and 7 from J; bases not matched to a gene: 16. The CDR3 is made up of 17 amino acids. CDR3 in amino acids: CASSPRTGGNRGREQYF. The CDR3 DNA follows: TGCGCCAGCAGCCCCCGGACAGGGGGCAATCGCGGGAGGGAGCAGTACTTC.

The V and J genes are TRBV28 and TRBJ2-5; maybe TRBD2 (6 bases). Germline CDR1 MDHEN, CDR2 SYDVKM. This CDR3 spans 17 amino acids. Trimming stripped 4 bases from V and 4 bases from J, with 22 bases between. The CDR3 is CASSSNPTSLGPETQYF. CDR3 DNA sequence: TGTGCCAGCAGTTCCAATCCGACTAGTTTGGGGCCAGAGACCCAGTACTTC.

The rearrangement links TRBV5-1 to TRBJ2-7; perhaps TRBD1 as D (6 bases). This CDR3 comprises 15 residues. Trimming removed 4 bases at V and 0 bases at J, with 14 bases between. Germline V gene data show CDR1 as SGHRS and CDR2 as YFSETQ. CDR3: CASSLDSSPSYEQYF. The DNA of the CDR3 is TGCGCCAGCAGCCTGGACAGCTCCCCCTCCTACGAGCAGTACTTC.

This chain connects TRBV4-3 to TRBJ2-1, with 10 bases that match TRBD1. The germline CDR1 and CDR2 sequences are LGHNA and YSLEER. This CDR3 is 15 amino acids long. The J segment lost 6 bases and the V segment lost 3 bases, leaving 5 bases of the junction unmatched. As DNA, the CDR3 is TGCGCCAGCAGCCAGACGACAGGGGGCCGCAATGAGCAGTTCTTC. It codes for CASSQTTGGRNEQFF.

The rearrangement joins TRBV5-1 to TRBJ1-1, with TRBD1 matching 7 bases. This CDR3 comprises 13 residues. After removal of 0 bases from V and 7 bases from J, the junction contained 3 bases not matched to a gene. Germline-derived CDR1 and CDR2 are SGHRS and YFSETQ. Written as DNA, the CDR3 is TGCGCCAGCAGCTTGGCGGGACAGTTTGAAGCTTTCTTT. It translates to CASSLAGQFEAFF.

In this sample, this clone turned up once. The chain carries TRBV7-3 and TRBJ2-1, with D possibly being TRBD2 (5 bases). The CDR3 consists of 15 residues. Trimming cost V 1 base and J 7 bases, with 14 bases left between them. Germline loops: CDR1 SGHTA, CDR2 FQGTGA. As DNA, the CDR3 is TGTGCCAGCAGCTTAAGTGGGAGCGCGGCGAATGAGCAGTTCTTC. It yields the protein CASSLSGSAANEQFF.

The chain has TRBV11-3 and TRBJ2-1; 7 positions agree with TRBD1. The V gene end was trimmed by 5 bases and the J gene end by 6 bases; junction bases not matched to a gene: 13. The germline gives CDR1 SGHNT, CDR2 YENEEA. The CDR3 length is 16 residues. The CDR3 region has the DNA TGTGCCAGCAGCACCCAAGGGACAGTTGTTGGCAATGAGCAGTTCTTC. It specifies CASSTQGTVVGNEQFF.

CDR3 loop: CAWSVGGAIGEQYF. Here the CDR3 DNA reads TGTGCCTGGAGTGTAGGAGGGGCCATCGGCGAGCAGTACTTC. The V gene is TRBV30, the J gene TRBJ2-5; possible D gene TRBD2, 6 bases. The J call may be mistaken, given a closer DNA end match to TRBJ2-7. In germline, CDR1 is GTSNPN, CDR2 SVGIG (reference sequence). This CDR3 comprises 14 residues.

In this sample, this clone turned up once. The chain is built from TRBV29-1 and TRBJ1-2; 8 bases match TRBD1. The CDR3 sequence is 12 residues long. The ends lost 6 bases at V and 11 bases at J; junction bases unmatched: 11. Germline values: CDR1 SQVTM, CDR2 ANQGSEA. The CDR3 sequence: CSVPGQARGYTF. The CDR3 DNA follows: TGCAGCGTGCCGGGACAGGCCAGGGGATACACCTTC.

The genes are TRBV28 and TRBJ1-5; D is possibly TRBD1 (5 bases). The CDR3 extends over 15 amino acids. V shed 7 bases and J shed 0 bases, with 13 bases lying between them. Germline CDR1 reads MDHEN; CDR2 reads SYDVKM. The CDR3 sequence: CASTLRGHSNQPQHF. CDR3 coding DNA: TGTGCCAGCACCTTAAGGGGCCATAGCAATCAGCCCCAGCATTTT.

V gene TRBV5-6 combines with J gene TRBJ2-7; 10 bases align to TRBD1. The CDR3 is 14 amino acids. J lost 6 bases, V lost 0 bases, and 3 bases had no gene match. The germline CDR1 and CDR2 sequences are SGHDT and YYEEEE. CDR3: CASSLGGQGREQYF. CDR3 sequence (DNA): TGTGCCAGCAGCTTGGGGGGACAGGGGCGCGAGCAGTACTTC.

This chain uses TRBV4-1 with TRBJ2-2, with TRBD2 matching 13 bases. The germline gives CDR1 MGHRA, CDR2 YSYEKL. V trimming: 0 bases; J trimming: 4 bases; junction bases outside the gene matches: 17. The CDR3 consists of 22 residues. The CDR3 loop is CASSQDLGGRTSGSYFTGELFF. The DNA of the CDR3 is TGCGCCAGCAGCCAAGATTTAGGAGGTCGGACTAGCGGGAGTTATTTCACCGGGGAGCTGTTTTTT.

The CDR3 is CASSLLTGQPGDEQFF. The CDR3 region has the DNA TGTGCCAGCAGCTTACTTACGGGACAGCCTGGCGATGAGCAGTTCTTC. This chain connects TRBV11-3 to TRBJ2-1, with TRBD1 matching over 7 bases. The CDR3 sequence is 16 residues long. J gave up 8 bases and V 2 bases, and 12 bases lay outside the gene matches. Germline V lookup: CDR1 SGHNT, CDR2 YENEEA.

V gene TRBV10-2 combines with J gene TRBJ1-2, with TRBD1 matching 7 bases. The trim removed 5 bases at V and 4 bases at J, leaving 13 bases unmatched. This CDR3 spans 16 amino acids. Germline CDR1 WSHSY, CDR2 SAAADI. As DNA, the CDR3 is TGCGCCAGCAGTCCCCTGGCGGACAGGATGAGCTATGGCTACACCTTC. It specifies CASSPLADRMSYGYTF.

J is TRBJ1-2 and V is TRBV29-1; D possibly corresponds to TRBD1 (5 bases). In germline, CDR1 is SQVTM, CDR2 ANQGSEA. V dropped 4 bases and J dropped 3 bases, with 6 bases sitting between them. The CDR3 sequence is 11 residues long. The CDR3 sequence is CSVVQDYGYTF. The CDR3, as DNA: TGCAGCGTTGTACAGGACTATGGCTACACCTTC.

The count of this clone is one. This chain links TRBV7-8 with TRBJ1-1; possible D gene TRBD1, 5 bases. The CDR3 length is 15 residues. The germline gives CDR1 SGHVS, CDR2 FQNEAQ. Trimming removed 1 base at V and 6 bases at J, with 15 bases between. CDR3 sequence: CASSLVPGLVAEAFF. DNA of the CDR3: TGTGCCAGCAGCTTAGTGCCAGGGTTAGTAGCTGAAGCTTTCTTT. The full variable domain, its missing parts supplied by reference TRBV7-8 and TRBJ1-1, is GAGVSQSPRYKVAKRGQDVALRCDPISGHVSLFWYQQALGQGPEFLTYFQNEAQLDKSGLPSDRFFAERPEGSVSTLKIQRTQQEDSAVYLCASSLVPGLVAEAFFGQGTRLTVV.

This clone occurred once. The chain is built from TRBV7-3 and TRBJ1-2; the D is unclear. Per germline, CDR1 SGHTA and CDR2 FQGTGA. V lost 2 bases and J 7 bases, leaving 20 bases between the germline ends. The length of the CDR3 is 16 residues. The CDR3 coding sequence is TGTGCCAGCAGCTTAGATCCGGGCTCCCGGGGTGGTGGCTACACCTTC. Protein: CASSLDPGSRGGGYTF.

Notes on this clone: Because the CDR3's place on the DNA is in doubt, the DNA is left out and the CDR3 is given as listed by TCRdb. The chain employs TRBV2 and TRBJ1-1; TRBD1, the table's D call, lacks a check against the DNA. With termini counted, the CDR3 has 15 amino acids. Germline CDR1 reads SNHLY; CDR2 reads FYNNEI. The chain's CDR3 is CASSTSVTGYTEAFF.

The chain uses TRBV27 and TRBJ2-6, with D possibly being TRBD1 (6 bases). Per the germline V gene, CDR1 is MNHEY and CDR2 is SMNVEV (reference sequence). This CDR3 has 15 amino acids. V dropped 4 bases and J dropped 0 bases, with 7 bases sitting between them. CDR3 amino acids: CASSYRVSGANVLTF. CDR3 coding DNA: TGTGCCAGCAGTTACAGGGTCTCTGGGGCCAACGTCCTGACTTTC.

V usage is TRBV27 and J usage is TRBJ2-1; 9 positions match TRBD2. The length of the CDR3 is 16 residues. V shed 6 bases, J shed 5 bases, and the junction held 11 bases outside the gene matches. CDR1 MNHEY and CDR2 SMNVEV come from the germline V gene (reference sequence). Written as DNA, the CDR3 is TGTGCCAGCAGCCACGCTCTGGCTAGCGGGAACAATGAGCAGTTCTTC. Translated: CASSHALASGNNEQFF.

This chain uses TRBV7-3 with TRBJ2-3; 8 nucleotides align to TRBD2. The CDR3 spans 16 residues. The germline gives CDR1 SGHTA, CDR2 FQGTGA. V trimming: 3 bases; J trimming: 0 bases; junction bases outside the gene matches: 5. The CDR3 sequence: CASSLRASGSTDTQYF. The CDR3 DNA follows: TGTGCCAGCAGCTTGAGGGCTAGCGGGAGCACAGATACGCAGTATTTT.

The gene calls are TRBV30 and TRBJ1-2, with D perhaps matching TRBD1 (6 bases). Germline lookup yields CDR1 GTSNPN and CDR2 SVGIG (reference sequence). The CDR3 length is 12 residues. The V end lost 7 bases, the J end lost 5 bases, and 14 bases lay between the germline ends. CDR3 in DNA: TGTGCCTCGTTTACAGGGTGGTATGGCTACACCTTC. Its protein product is CASFTGWYGYTF.

This clone was seen a single time. In DNA, the CDR3 is TGTGCCATCAGTGATTTACAGGGAGGCAATCAGCCCCAGCATTTT. It specifies CAISDLQGGNQPQHF. The chain has TRBV10-3 and TRBJ1-5; a possible D gene is TRBD1 (6 bases). Germline V gene sequence: CDR1 ENHRY, CDR2 SYGVKD. Trimming left V 3 bases short and J 2 bases short, with 11 bases between. This CDR3 contains 15 residues.

The table lists this clone with a count of one. This sequence joins TRBV4-3 and TRBJ2-6; TRBD1 matches 8 bases. The CDR3 has 16 amino acids. Germline V gene lookup returns CDR1 LGHNA and CDR2 YSLEER. Trimming at V came to 3 bases and at J to 4 bases, leaving 5 bases not matched to a gene. CDR3 residues: CASSHTTGAGANVLTF. DNA of the CDR3: TGCGCCAGCAGCCACACGACAGGGGCCGGGGCCAACGTCCTGACTTTC.